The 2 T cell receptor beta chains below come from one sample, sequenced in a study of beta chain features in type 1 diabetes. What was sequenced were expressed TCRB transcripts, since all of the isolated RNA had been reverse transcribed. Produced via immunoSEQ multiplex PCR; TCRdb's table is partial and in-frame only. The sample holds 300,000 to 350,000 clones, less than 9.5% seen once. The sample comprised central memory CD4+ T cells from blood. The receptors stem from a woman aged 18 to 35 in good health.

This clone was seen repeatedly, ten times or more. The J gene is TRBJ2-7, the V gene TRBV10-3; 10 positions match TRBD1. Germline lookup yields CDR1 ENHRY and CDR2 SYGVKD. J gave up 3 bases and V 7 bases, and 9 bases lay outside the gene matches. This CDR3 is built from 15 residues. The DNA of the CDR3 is TGTGCCATCAATTCCGGGACAGGGGTACACTACGAGCAGTACTTC. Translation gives CAINSGTGVHYEQYF.

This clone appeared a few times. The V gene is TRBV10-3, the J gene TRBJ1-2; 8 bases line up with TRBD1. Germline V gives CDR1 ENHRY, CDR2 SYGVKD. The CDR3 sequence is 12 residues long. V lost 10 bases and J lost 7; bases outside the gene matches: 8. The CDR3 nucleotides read TGTGCCACAGATGACAGGGGATCTGGCTACACCTTC. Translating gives CATDDRGSGYTF.